The sequence of this T cell receptor beta chain was determined in a study of T cell responses to AZD1222 COVID-19 vaccine. Overall study context: Second doses at about 4 or about 12 weeks were pooled.

Study-wide findings and caveats: Spike-wide coverage was observed for vaccine-associated CD4 TCRs, with dominant responses at 160-218 and 743-854. Clonal diversity may have been underestimated in mostly white British donors.

Profiling relied on immunoSEQ multiplex PCR, and the TCRdb table lists in-frame clones only, not all of them. The sample lists about 130,000 clones, approximately 94% seen once, with roughly 7.2% in the top ten. Trimming removed 4 bases from V and 0 bases from J, with 6 bases in between. The CDR3 consists of 12 residues. Germline-derived CDR1 and CDR2 are SQVTM and ANQGSEA. Comments on this clone: The antigen remains undetermined.

The chain recombines TRBV29-1 with TRBJ1-2; D unresolved. The TCR originated in an adult in good health. The sample here was peripheral blood, taken on day 0 of AZD1222 vaccination. The CDR3 sequence is CSVGLTNYGYTF. CDR3 nucleotide sequence: TGCAGCGTTGGACTTACTAACTATGGCTACACCTTC.